Below, 6 T cell receptor beta chains from the same sample are listed, as sequenced in a study of T cell responses to AZD1222 COVID-19 vaccine. Profiled with immunoSEQ multiplex PCR; TCRdb holds only in-frame clones, not every one. The sample lists about 110,000 clones; about 94% were seen once. Source: peripheral blood, taken 28 days after the second AZD1222 dose. The receptors derive from an adult who received the AZD1222 COVID-19 vaccine.

J is TRBJ2-2 and V is TRBV5-1, with 9 bases matching TRBD1. Trimming took 7 bases from V and 6 from J; bases not matched to a gene: 7. The CDR3 is 14 residues long. CDR1 is SGHRS, CDR2 YFSETQ, per germline. The DNA for the CDR3 is TGCGCCAGCTCGACAGGGGGAGGGGCCGGGGAGCTGTTTTTT. This encodes CASSTGGGAGELFF.

The chain has TRBV12-3 or TRBV12-4 and TRBJ2-1; D gene unclear. The length of the CDR3 is 13 residues. Trimming left V 5 bases short and J 8 bases short, with 13 bases between. CDR3: CASSRNSVYEQFF. The CDR3 coding sequence is TGTGCCAGCAGTCGCAATAGTGTCTATGAGCAGTTCTTC.

V gene TRBV30 combines with J gene TRBJ1-1, with unresolved D. This CDR3 spans 13 amino acids. Germline V gene sequence: CDR1 GTSNPN, CDR2 SVGIG (reference sequence). Here the CDR3 reads CALRSSEGTEAFF. The CDR3 DNA reads TGTGCGCTACGTTCCTCCGAAGGCACTGAAGCTTTCTTT.

Points on this clone: Compared with germline, one end of the junction differs, possibly owing to a read error. The gene calls are TRBV5-1 and TRBJ2-3, with 7 nucleotides matching TRBD1. Germline-derived CDR1 and CDR2 are SGHRS and YFSETQ. This CDR3 is 14 amino acids long. In DNA form, the CDR3 reads TGCGCCAGCAACTTGGGACAGCCCACAGATACGCAGTATTTT. It yields the protein CASNLGQPTDTQYF.

The chain recombines TRBV3-1 (or the pseudogene TRBV3-2) with TRBJ2-2; 10 bases line up with TRBD1. Germline assignment: CDR1 LGHDT and CDR2 YNNKEL (reference sequence). Germline trimming cut 5 bases from V and 6 bases from J; bases unmatched to any gene: 12. CDR3 length equals 17 residues. The DNA of the CDR3 is TGTGCCAGCAGCTTCACACCGGGACAGGGGATCTCCGGGGAGCTGTTTTTT. It codes for CASSFTPGQGISGELFF.

The chain links TRBV18 to TRBJ2-1, with D perhaps matching TRBD2 (6 bases). CDR1 is KGHSH and CDR2 is LQKENI in the germline V gene. The V end lost 0 bases, the J end lost 7 bases, and 10 bases lay between the germline ends. The CDR3 consists of 14 residues. CDR3 amino acids: CASSPPASDNEQFF. In DNA form, the CDR3 reads TGTGCCAGCTCACCACCGGCTAGCGATAATGAGCAGTTCTTC.